This T cell receptor beta chain was obtained from a study of cytomegalovirus exposure and HLA in healthy donors. V shed 6 bases, J shed 3 bases, and the junction held 3 bases outside the gene matches. This CDR3 has 12 amino acids. Looked up from germline, CDR1 is SQVTM and CDR2 is ANQGSEA. Both 60 Vbeta primers and 13 Jbeta primers went into the PCR. Using immunoSEQ multiplex PCR, the repertoire was profiled, and TCRdb retains in-frame clones only, with some absent. The specimen's table records 120,000 to 150,000 clones. Concerning this clone: Its target is unknown.

Notes on the study in general: Researchers reported in a later analysis that a missense DCLRE1C variant was tied to TCR beta V- and J-gene trimming.

Sequencing input: PBMCs. This sequence joins TRBV29-1 and TRBJ1-2, with 8 bases identical to TRBD1. The sequence was obtained from a woman under 30 in good health and CMV-seronegative. The CDR3 nucleotides are TGCAGCGTAGGGACAGGTTACTATGGCTACACCTTC. This gives the protein CSVGTGYYGYTF. Drawing the rest from reference TRBV29-1 and TRBJ1-2, the complete variable domain is SAVISQKPSRDICQRGTSLTIQCQVDSQVTMMFWYRQQPGQSLTLIATANQGSEATYESGFVIDKFPISRPNLTFSTLTVSNMSPEDSSIYLCSVGTGYYGYTFGSGTRLTVV.